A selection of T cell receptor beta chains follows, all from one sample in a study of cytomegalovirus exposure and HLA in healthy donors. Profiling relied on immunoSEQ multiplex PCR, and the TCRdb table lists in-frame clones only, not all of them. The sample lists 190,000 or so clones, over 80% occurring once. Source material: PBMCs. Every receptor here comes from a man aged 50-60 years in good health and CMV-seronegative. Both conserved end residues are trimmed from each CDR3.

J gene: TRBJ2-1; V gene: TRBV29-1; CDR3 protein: SVYSGYNEQF
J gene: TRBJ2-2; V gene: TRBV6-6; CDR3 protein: ASSYWDSGTGELF
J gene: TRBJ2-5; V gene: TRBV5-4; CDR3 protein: ASSQTGGRETQY
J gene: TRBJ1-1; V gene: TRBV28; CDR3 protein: ASSLRSTEAF
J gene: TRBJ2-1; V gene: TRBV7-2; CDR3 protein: ASSFGGGHEQF
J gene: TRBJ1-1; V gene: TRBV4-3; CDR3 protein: ASSQTLDTEAF
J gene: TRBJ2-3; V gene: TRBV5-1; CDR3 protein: ASSLGTSGNTDTQY
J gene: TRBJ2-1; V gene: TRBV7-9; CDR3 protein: ASSPGLAGVSEQF
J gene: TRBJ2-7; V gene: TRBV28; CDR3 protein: ASSLVTSGAYEQY
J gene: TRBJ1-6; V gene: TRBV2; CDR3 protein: ASGGTEYSPLH
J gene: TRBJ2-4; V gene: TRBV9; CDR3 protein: ASSRQGALAKNIQY
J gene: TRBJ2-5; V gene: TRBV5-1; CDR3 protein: ASSLNPSGTGKTQY
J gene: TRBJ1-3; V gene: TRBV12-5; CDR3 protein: ASGLARNRGSNTIY
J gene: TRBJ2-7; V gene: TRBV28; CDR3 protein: ASSAGTGGRNEQY
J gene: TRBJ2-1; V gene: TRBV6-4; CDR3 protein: ASQGLAGGFFCNEQF
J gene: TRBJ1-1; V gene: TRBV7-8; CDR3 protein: ASSLVGYSGNTEAF
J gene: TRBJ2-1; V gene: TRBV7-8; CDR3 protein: ASSLSRGDYNEQF
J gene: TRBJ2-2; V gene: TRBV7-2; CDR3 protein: ASSLQSSGELF
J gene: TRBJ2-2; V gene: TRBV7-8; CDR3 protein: ASSLDQGRMAGELF
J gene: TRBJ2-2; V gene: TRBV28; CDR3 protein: ASSTQDRITGELF
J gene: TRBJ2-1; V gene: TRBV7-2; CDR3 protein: ASSLIWSSGVRNEQF
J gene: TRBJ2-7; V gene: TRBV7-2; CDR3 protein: ASSLWPYEQY
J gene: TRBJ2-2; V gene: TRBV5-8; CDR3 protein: ASSLAWTVNTGELF
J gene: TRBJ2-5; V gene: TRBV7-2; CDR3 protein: ASSLDGQGKGKTQY
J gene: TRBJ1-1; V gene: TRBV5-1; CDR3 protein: ASSLGGQNTEAF
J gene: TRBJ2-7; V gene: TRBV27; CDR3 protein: ASSLPGAGGPREQY
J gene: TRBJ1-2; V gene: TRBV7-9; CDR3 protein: ASSPQNYGYT
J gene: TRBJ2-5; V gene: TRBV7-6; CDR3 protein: ASSSRLAGGLETQY
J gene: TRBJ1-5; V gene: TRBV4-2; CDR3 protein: ASSQGGYSNQPQH
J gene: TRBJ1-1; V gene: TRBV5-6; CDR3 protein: ASSLGEGAAREAF
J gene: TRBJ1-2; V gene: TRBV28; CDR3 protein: ASSSSGLNYGYT
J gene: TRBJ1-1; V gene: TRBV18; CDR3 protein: ASSPTTASTEAF
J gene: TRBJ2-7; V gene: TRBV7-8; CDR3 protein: ASSLVASAEQY
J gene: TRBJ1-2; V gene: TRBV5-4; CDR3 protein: ASSAATGNYGYT
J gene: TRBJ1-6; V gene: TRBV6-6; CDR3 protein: ASSPDTSPLH
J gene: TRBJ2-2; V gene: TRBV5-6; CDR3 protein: ASRRQHYSGELF
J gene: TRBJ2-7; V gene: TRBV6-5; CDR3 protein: ASSNTYEQY
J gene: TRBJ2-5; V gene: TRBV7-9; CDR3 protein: SSSSRLAGGVGETQY
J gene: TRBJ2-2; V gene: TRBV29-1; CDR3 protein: SATPPGLSTGELF
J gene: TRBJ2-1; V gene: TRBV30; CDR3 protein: AWGQGGNNEQF
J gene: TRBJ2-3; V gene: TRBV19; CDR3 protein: ASISGGDTQY